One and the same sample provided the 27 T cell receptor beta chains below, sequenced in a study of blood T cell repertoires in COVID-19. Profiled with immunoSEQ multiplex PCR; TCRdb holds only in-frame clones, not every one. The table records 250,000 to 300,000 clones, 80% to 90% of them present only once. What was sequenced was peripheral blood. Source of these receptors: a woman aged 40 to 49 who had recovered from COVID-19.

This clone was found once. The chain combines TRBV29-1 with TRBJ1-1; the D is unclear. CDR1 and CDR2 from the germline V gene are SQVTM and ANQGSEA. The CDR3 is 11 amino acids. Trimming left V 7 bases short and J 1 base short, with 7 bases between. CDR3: CSGHKNTEAFF. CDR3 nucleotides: TGCAGCGGACATAAGAACACTGAAGCTTTCTTT. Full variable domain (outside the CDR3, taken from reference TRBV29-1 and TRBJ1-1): SAVISQKPSRDICQRGTSLTIQCQVDSQVTMMFWYRQQPGQSLTLIATANQGSEATYESGFVIDKFPISRPNLTFSTLTVSNMSPEDSSIYLCSGHKNTEAFFGQGTRLTVV.

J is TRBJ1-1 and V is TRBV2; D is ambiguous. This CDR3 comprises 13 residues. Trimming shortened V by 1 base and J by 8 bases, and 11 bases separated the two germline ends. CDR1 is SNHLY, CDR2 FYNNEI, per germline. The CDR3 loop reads CASSEVHGLEAFF. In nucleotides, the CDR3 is TGTGCCAGCAGTGAAGTCCACGGACTAGAAGCTTTCTTT.

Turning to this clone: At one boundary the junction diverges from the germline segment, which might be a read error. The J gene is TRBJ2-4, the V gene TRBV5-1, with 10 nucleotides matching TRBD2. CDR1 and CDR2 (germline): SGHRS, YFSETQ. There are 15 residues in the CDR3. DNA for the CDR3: TGCGCCGGCAGTCCCCCTAGCGGGAGTGGGAACATTCAGTACTTC. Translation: CAGSPPSGSGNIQYF.

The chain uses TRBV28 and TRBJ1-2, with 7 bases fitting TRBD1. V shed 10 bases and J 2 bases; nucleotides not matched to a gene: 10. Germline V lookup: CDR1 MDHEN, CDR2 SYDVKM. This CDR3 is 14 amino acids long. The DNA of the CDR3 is TGTGCCATCCCTTCCCTACAGGGGAACTATGGCTACACCTTC. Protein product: CAIPSLQGNYGYTF.

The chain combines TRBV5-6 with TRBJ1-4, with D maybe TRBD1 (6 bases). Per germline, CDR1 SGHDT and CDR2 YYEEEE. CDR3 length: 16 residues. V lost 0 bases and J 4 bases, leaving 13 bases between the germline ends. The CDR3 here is CASSLGAGTINEKLFF. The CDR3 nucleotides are TGTGCCAGCAGCTTGGGGGCCGGGACAATTAATGAAAAACTGTTTTTT.

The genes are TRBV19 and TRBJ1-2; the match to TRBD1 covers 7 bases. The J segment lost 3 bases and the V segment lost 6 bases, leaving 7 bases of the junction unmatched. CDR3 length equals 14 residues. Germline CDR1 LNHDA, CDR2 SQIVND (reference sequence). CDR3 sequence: CASSDDREDYGYTF. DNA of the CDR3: TGTGCCAGTAGCGATGACAGGGAAGACTATGGCTACACCTTC.

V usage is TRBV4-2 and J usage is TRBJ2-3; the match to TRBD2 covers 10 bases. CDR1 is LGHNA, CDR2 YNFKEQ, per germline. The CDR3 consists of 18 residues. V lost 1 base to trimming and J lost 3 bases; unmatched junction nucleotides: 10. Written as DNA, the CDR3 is TGTGCCAGCAGCCAAGTGGGGAATTCAGCGGGGGGGACAGATACGCAGTATTTT. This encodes CASSQVGNSAGGTDTQYF.

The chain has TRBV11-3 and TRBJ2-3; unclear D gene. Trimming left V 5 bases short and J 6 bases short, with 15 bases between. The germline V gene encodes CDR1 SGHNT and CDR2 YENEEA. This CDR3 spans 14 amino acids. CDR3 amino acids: CASSPGLNWDTQYF. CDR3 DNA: TGTGCCAGCAGCCCCGGTTTAAATTGGGATACGCAGTATTTT.

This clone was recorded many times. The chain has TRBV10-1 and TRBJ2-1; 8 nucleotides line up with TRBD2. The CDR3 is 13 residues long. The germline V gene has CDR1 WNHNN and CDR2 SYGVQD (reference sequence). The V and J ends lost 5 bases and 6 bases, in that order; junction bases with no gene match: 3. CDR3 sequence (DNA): TGCGCCAGCAGTCGGGAGGGAGGCAATGAGCAGTTCTTC. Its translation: CASSREGGNEQFF.

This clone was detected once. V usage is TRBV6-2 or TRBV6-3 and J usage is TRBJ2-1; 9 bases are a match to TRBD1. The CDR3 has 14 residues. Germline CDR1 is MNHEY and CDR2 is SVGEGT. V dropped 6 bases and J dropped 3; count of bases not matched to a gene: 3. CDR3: CASSRQGGYNEQFF. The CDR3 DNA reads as TGTGCCAGCAGCAGACAGGGGGGCTACAATGAGCAGTTCTTC.

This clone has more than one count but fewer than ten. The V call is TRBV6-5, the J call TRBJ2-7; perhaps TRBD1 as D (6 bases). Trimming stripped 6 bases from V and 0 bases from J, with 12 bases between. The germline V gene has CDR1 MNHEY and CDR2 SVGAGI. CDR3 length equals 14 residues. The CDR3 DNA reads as TGTGCCAGCAGCTCTGGGACATTCTCCTACGAGCAGTACTTC. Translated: CASSSGTFSYEQYF.

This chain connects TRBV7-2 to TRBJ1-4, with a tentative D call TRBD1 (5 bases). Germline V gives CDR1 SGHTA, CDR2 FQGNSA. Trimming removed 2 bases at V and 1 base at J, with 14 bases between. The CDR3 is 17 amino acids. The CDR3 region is CASSLTAKTVTNEKLFF. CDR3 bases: TGTGCCAGCAGCTTAACCGCTAAGACAGTAACTAATGAAAAACTGTTTTTT.

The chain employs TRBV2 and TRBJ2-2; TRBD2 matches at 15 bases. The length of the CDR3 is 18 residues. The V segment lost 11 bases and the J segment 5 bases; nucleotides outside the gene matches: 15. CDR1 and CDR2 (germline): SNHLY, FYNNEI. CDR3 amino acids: CAGRGPGLAGGRTGELFF. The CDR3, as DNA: TGTGCCGGCCGCGGCCCGGGACTAGCGGGGGGTAGAACCGGGGAGCTGTTTTTT.

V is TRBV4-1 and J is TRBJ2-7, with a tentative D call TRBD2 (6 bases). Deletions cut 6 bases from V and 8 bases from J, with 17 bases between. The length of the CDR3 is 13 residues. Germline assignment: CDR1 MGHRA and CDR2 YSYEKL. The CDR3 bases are TGCGCCAGCAGTCCTTCCGGCGGAGGGCAGCAGTACTTC. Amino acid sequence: CASSPSGGGQQYF.

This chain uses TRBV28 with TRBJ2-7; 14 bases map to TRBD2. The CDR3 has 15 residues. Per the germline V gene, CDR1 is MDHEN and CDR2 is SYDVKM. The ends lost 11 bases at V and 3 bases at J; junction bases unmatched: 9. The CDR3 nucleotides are TGTGCCGTCGAGGCGGGACTAGCGGGAGTCTACGAGCAGTACGTC. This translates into CAVEAGLAGVYEQYV.

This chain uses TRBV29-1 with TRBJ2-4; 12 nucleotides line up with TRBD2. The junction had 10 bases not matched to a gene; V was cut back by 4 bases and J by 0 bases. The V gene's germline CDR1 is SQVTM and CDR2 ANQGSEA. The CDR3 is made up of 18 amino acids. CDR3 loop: CSVAFRLAGGVAKNIQYF. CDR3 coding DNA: TGCAGCGTTGCGTTCCGGCTAGCGGGAGGGGTAGCCAAAAACATTCAGTACTTC.

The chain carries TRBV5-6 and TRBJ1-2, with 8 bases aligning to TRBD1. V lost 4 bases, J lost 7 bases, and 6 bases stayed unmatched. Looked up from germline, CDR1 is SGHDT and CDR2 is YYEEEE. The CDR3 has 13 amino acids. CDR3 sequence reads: CASSPQGAFGYTF. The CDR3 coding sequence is TGTGCCAGCAGCCCCCAGGGGGCATTTGGCTACACCTTC.

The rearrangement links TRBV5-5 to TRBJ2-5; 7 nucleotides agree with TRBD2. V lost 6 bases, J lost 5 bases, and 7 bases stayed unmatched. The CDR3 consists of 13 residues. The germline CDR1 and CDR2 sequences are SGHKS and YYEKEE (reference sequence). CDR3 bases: TGTGCCAGCACTCGTGCGGGAGTGGAGACCCAGTACTTC. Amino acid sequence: CASTRAGVETQYF.

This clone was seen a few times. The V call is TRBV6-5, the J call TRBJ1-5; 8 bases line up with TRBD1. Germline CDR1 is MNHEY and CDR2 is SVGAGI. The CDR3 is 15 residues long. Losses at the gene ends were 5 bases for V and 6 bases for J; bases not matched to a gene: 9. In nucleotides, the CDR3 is TGTGCCAGCAGTACCCAGACAGGGGCAAGTCAGCCCCAGCATTTT. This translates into CASSTQTGASQPQHF.

CDR3: CASSGISRSGGYTF. In DNA form, the CDR3 reads TGTGCCAGCTCTGGGATATCACGCAGCGGTGGCTACACCTTC. The chain employs TRBV28 and TRBJ1-2, with unresolved D. CDR3 length equals 14 residues. Germline V gene sequence: CDR1 MDHEN, CDR2 SYDVKM. V lost 8 bases and J 7 bases, leaving 20 bases between the germline ends.

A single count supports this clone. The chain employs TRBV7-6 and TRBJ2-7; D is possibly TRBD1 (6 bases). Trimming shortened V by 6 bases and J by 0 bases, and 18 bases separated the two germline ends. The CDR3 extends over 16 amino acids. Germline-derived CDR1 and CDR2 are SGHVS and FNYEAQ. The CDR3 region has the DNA TGTGCCAGCAGTCCCAGGCCCACAGGGAGCTCCTACGAGCAGTACTTC. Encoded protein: CASSPRPTGSSYEQYF.

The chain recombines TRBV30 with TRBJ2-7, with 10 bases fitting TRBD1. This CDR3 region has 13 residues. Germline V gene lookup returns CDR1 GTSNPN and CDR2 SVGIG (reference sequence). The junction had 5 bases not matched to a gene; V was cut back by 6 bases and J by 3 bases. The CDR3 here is CACSTGGGYEQYF. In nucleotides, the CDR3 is TGTGCCTGCTCGACAGGGGGCGGCTACGAGCAGTACTTC.

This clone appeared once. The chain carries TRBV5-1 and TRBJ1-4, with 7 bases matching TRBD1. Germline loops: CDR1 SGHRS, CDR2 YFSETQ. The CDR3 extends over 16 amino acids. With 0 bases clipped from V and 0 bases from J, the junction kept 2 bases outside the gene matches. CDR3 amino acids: CASSLGQGATNEKLFF. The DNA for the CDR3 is TGCGCCAGCAGCTTGGGGCAGGGGGCAACTAATGAAAAACTGTTTTTT. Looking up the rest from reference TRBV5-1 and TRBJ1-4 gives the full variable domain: KAGVTQTPRYLIKTRGQQVTLSCSPISGHRSVSWYQQTPGQGLQFLFEYFSETQRNKGNFPGRFSGRQFSNSRSEMNVSTLELGDSALYLCASSLGQGATNEKLFFGSGTQLSVL.

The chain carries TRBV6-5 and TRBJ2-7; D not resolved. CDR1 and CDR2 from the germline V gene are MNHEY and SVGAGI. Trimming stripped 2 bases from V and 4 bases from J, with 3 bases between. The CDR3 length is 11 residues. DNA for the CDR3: TGTGCCAGCAGTTACCAATACGAGCAGTACTTC. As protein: CASSYQYEQYF.

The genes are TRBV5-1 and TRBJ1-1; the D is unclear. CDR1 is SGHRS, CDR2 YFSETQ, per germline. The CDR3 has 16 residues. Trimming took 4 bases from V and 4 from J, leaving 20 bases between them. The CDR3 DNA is TGCGCCAGCAGCAATGGTATTGTCCTCCGAGGCACTGAAGCTTTCTTT. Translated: CASSNGIVLRGTEAFF.

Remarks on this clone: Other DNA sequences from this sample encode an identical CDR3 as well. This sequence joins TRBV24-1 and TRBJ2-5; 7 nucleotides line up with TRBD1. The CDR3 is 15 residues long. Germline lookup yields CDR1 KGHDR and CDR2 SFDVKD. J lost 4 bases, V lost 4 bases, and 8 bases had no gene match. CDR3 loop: CATSDLDRAGETQYF. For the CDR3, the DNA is TGTGCCACCAGTGACCTCGACAGGGCTGGAGAGACCCAGTACTTC.

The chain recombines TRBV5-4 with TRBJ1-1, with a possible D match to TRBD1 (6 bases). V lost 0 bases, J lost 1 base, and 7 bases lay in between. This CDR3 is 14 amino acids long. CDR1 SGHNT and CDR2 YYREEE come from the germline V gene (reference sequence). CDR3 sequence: CASSLARGNTEAFF. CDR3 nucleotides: TGTGCCAGCAGCTTGGCCAGGGGGAACACTGAAGCTTTCTTT.